Below are 22 T cell receptor beta chains sequenced from a single sample in a study of T cells after yellow fever vaccination (dated by TCRdb to about 2019). Receptors were amplified or captured by 5' RACE. Sequencing instrument: Illumina HiSeq 2500. Through fastp at Q25 and MiXCR, TCRdb rebuilt clones from the public reads, retaining in-frame beta chains. CDR3 protein sequences are deduplicated, and each keeps its most common genes and DNA. This sample lists a few hundred thousand distinct CDR3 sequences; roughly 8.6% were detected once. About 16% of the sample comes from the top ten. This specimen's treatment or condition label, interpreted: live attenuated yellow fever vaccine strain. The source material was PBMCs, sampled about 49 days after the first yellow fever vaccination. The source is a man aged 18 to 35 who received the YFV17D yellow fever vaccine.

A few counts support this clonotype. The chain uses TRBV6-1 and TRBJ1-2; D remains unclear. CDR1 is MNHNS, CDR2 SASEGT, per germline. Trimming left V 3 bases short and J 7 bases short, with 12 bases between. The CDR3 contains 13 residues. The CDR3 nucleotides read TGTGCCAGCAGTGAGTGGATAGCTCTTGGCTACACCTTC. Translation: CASSEWIALGYTF.

This clonotype was seen ten or more times. The V and J genes are TRBV7-2 and TRBJ2-4, with D tentatively TRBD1 (6 bases). The germline V and J ends were trimmed by 5 bases and 0 bases, with 14 bases remaining between them. The length of the CDR3 is 16 residues. Germline lookup yields CDR1 SGHTA and CDR2 FQGNSA. CDR3 in DNA: TGTGCCAGCAGCCCACAGGGTTCGGTAGCCAAAAACATTCAGTACTTC. Encoded protein: CASSPQGSVAKNIQYF.

This chain joins TRBV20-1 and TRBJ1-4; 8 nucleotides agree with TRBD1. V lost 6 bases to trimming and J lost 7 bases; unmatched junction nucleotides: 10. Per germline, CDR1 DFQATT and CDR2 SNEGSKA (reference sequence). This CDR3 spans 14 amino acids. The CDR3 is CSARRAGGFEKLFF. In DNA, the CDR3 is TGCAGTGCCCGACGCGCAGGGGGCTTTGAAAAACTGTTTTTT.

The J gene is TRBJ2-5, the V gene TRBV4-1; D is undetermined. Germline-derived CDR1 and CDR2 are MGHRA and YSYEKL. The V end was cut by 0 bases, the J end by 5 bases, with 10 bases between. The CDR3 has 14 residues. The CDR3 reads CASSQEGLLETQYF. Here the CDR3 DNA reads TGCGCCAGCAGCCAAGAAGGGCTATTGGAGACCCAGTACTTC.

The J gene is TRBJ2-7, the V gene TRBV6-1; D gene ambiguous. V was clipped by 6 bases and J by 1 base, with 25 bases between them. Germline CDR1 reads MNHNS; CDR2 reads SASEGT. The CDR3 totals 18 residues. The DNA for the CDR3 is TGTGCCAGCAGCCGTCGAGCCGCTCGGACCGAGAGTTCCTACGAGCAGTACTTC. Encoded protein: CASSRRAARTESSYEQYF.

The chain is built from TRBV20-1 and TRBJ1-2; D gene ambiguous. Germline lookup yields CDR1 DFQATT and CDR2 SNEGSKA (reference sequence). This CDR3 has 14 residues. Trimming shortened V by 1 base and J by 6 bases, and 15 bases separated the two germline ends. CDR3 protein: CSARAPGIFDGYTF. The CDR3 bases are TGCAGTGCTAGAGCTCCGGGAATCTTTGATGGCTACACCTTC.

This clonotype was recorded a few times. This chain uses TRBV11-1 with TRBJ2-7; 9 bases map to TRBD1. CDR1 and CDR2 (germline): SGHAT, FQDESV (reference sequence). J was trimmed by 3 bases and V by 4 bases; bases with no gene match: 7. This CDR3 is 15 amino acids long. As DNA, the CDR3 is TGTGCCAGCAGCTCACCGGGACAGGGCAACTACGAGCAGTACTTC. Translated, it gives CASSSPGQGNYEQYF.

This clonotype was seen repeatedly, ten times or more. The chain uses TRBV7-2 and TRBJ1-1, with D perhaps matching TRBD1 (6 bases). The V gene's germline CDR1 is SGHTA and CDR2 FQGNSA. This CDR3 region has 12 residues. V was shortened by 4 bases and J by 6 bases, with 9 bases between the two germline ends. The CDR3, as DNA: TGTGCCAGCAGCTGGGACACGTCTGAAGCTTTCTTT. This gives the protein CASSWDTSEAFF. Supplemented by reference TRBV7-2 and TRBJ1-1, the full variable domain reads GAGVSQSPSNKVTEKGKDVELRCDPISGHTALYWYRQSLGQGLEFLIYFQGNSAPDKSGLPSDRFSAERTGGSVSTLTIQRTQQEDSAVYLCASSWDTSEAFFGQGTRLTVV.

There are a few counts of this clonotype. The rearrangement uses TRBV21-1 and TRBJ1-1; the table calls TRBD1, which could not be checked here. TRBV21-1 is a pseudogene. The CDR3 is 12 residues long. CDR3 nucleotide sequence: TGTGCCAGCAGCAAAGCGCAGGGACAGGGTTTCTTT. It encodes CASSKAQGQGFF.

V gene TRBV11-2 combines with J gene TRBJ2-5; TRBD2 matches 9 bases. Germline V gives CDR1 SGHAT, CDR2 FQNNGV. V dropped 1 base and J dropped 5; count of bases not matched to a gene: 8. The CDR3 totals 16 residues. Here the CDR3 DNA reads TGTGCCAGCAGCTTAGTTCGGCTAGCGGGGCGGGAGACCCAGTACTTC. Encoded protein: CASSLVRLAGRETQYF.

The V gene is TRBV12-3 or TRBV12-4, the J gene TRBJ2-2, with a tentative D call TRBD1 (5 bases). Deletions cut 3 bases from V and 7 bases from J, with 12 bases between. This CDR3 region has 14 residues. CDR3 loop: CASSFAQANGELFF. The CDR3 nucleotides read TGTGCCAGCAGTTTTGCACAGGCTAACGGGGAGCTGTTTTTT.

The CDR3 DNA reads as TGTGCCAGCAGCCGAGGGACAATCTATGGCTACACCTTC. Translating it yields CASSRGTIYGYTF. This chain uses TRBV7-2 with TRBJ1-2, with D perhaps matching TRBD1 (6 bases). Germline CDR1 is SGHTA and CDR2 is FQGNSA. The CDR3 loop spans 13 amino acids. Trimming left V 5 bases short and J 4 bases short, with 11 bases between. Complete variable domain (other parts from reference TRBV7-2 and TRBJ1-2): GAGVSQSPSNKVTEKGKDVELRCDPISGHTALYWYRQSLGQGLEFLIYFQGNSAPDKSGLPSDRFSAERTGGSVSTLTIQRTQQEDSAVYLCASSRGTIYGYTFGSGTRLTVV.

At least ten counts were recorded for this clonotype. The rearrangement links TRBV7-2 to TRBJ2-3, with D uncertain. Trimming pared 5 bases from V and 2 bases from J, leaving 2 bases between. The CDR3 extends over 11 amino acids. Germline V gives CDR1 SGHTA, CDR2 FQGNSA. The CDR3 loop is CASSVTDTQYF. CDR3 nucleotide sequence: TGTGCCAGCAGCGTCACAGATACGCAGTATTTT.

This clonotype was picked up many times. The CDR3 DNA follows: TGTGCCAGCAGCTGGGGGTCCCCGAGGTACAATGAGCAGTTCTTC. It codes for CASSWGSPRYNEQFF. The V call is TRBV5-4, the J call TRBJ2-1; D tentatively fits TRBD1 or TRBD2 (5 bases each). The CDR3 consists of 15 residues. The germline gives CDR1 SGHNT, CDR2 YYREEE (reference sequence). Trimming took 3 bases from V and 4 from J, leaving 14 bases between them.

This clonotype was seen a few times. The rearrangement links TRBV5-1 to TRBJ2-5, with TRBD1 matching 9 bases. Looked up from germline, CDR1 is SGHRS and CDR2 is YFSETQ. The CDR3 is 16 residues long. V lost 0 bases, J lost 5 bases, and 8 bases stayed unmatched. The CDR3 region has the DNA TGCGCCAGCAGCTTGGGTGCGGGACAGGGTGCGGAGACCCAGTACTTC. Amino acids: CASSLGAGQGAETQYF.

Many counts were recorded for this clonotype. V usage is TRBV12-3 or TRBV12-4 and J usage is TRBJ2-5; TRBD2 aligns across 11 bases. The CDR3 is 14 amino acids. V was clipped by 8 bases and J by 2 bases; unmatched bases: 4. The CDR3 DNA is TGTGCCAGCTACCTAGCGGGGGGACAAGAGACCCAGTACTTC. Translating it yields CASYLAGGQETQYF.

Many counts were recorded for this clonotype. The rearrangement uses TRBV5-1 and TRBJ2-3, with a weak D call TRBD2 (7 bases). The CDR3 consists of 13 residues. Germline lookup yields CDR1 SGHRS and CDR2 YFSETQ. The V end was cut by 3 bases, the J end by 4 bases, with 9 bases between. As DNA, the CDR3 is TGCGCCAGCAGCTGGGAGGGGGCAGATACGCAGTATTTT. Translation: CASSWEGADTQYF. Filled out from reference TRBV5-1 and TRBJ2-3, the complete variable domain reads KAGVTQTPRYLIKTRGQQVTLSCSPISGHRSVSWYQQTPGQGLQFLFEYFSETQRNKGNFPGRFSGRQFSNSRSEMNVSTLELGDSALYLCASSWEGADTQYFGPGTRLTVL.

This clonotype was detected a few times. The chain combines TRBV4-2 with TRBJ2-3; D gene uncertain. The CDR3 sequence is 16 residues long. Germline CDR1 LGHNA, CDR2 YNFKEQ. The V end was cut by 1 base, the J end by 5 bases, with 16 bases between. CDR3 DNA: TGTGCCAGCAGCCAAGGATTCTCCGGTTATGAAGATACGCAGTATTTT. This codes for CASSQGFSGYEDTQYF.

This clonotype was detected a few times. The rearrangement links TRBV2 to TRBJ2-3; no definite D call. This CDR3 comprises 14 residues. Germline CDR1 SNHLY, CDR2 FYNNEI. The V end was cut by 2 bases, the J end by 6 bases, with 12 bases between. The CDR3 DNA follows: TGTGCCAGCAGTGAAAGCAAACTCGCGGATACGCAGTATTTT. This codes for CASSESKLADTQYF.

V and J are TRBV20-1 and TRBJ2-1; the D gene is possibly TRBD2 (6 bases). V was shortened by 0 bases and J by 4 bases, with 13 bases between the two germline ends. This CDR3 has 15 residues. Germline V CDR1 and CDR2: DFQATT, SNEGSKA (reference sequence). CDR3 DNA: TGCAGTGCTAGAGAGGGGCGGGGAGTATACAATGAGCAGTTCTTC. Translated, it gives CSAREGRGVYNEQFF.

This clonotype has more than one count but fewer than ten. This rearrangement joins TRBV6-5 to TRBJ2-4; D gene uncertain. The germline CDR1 and CDR2 sequences are MNHEY and SVGAGI. This CDR3 comprises 16 residues. V dropped 2 bases and J dropped 0 bases, with 11 bases sitting between them. CDR3 in amino acids: CASSYVLLLAKNIQYF. The CDR3 coding sequence is TGTGCCAGCAGTTACGTCCTACTGCTAGCCAAAAACATTCAGTACTTC.

This clonotype turned up a few times. V and J are TRBV25-1 and TRBJ1-6; 7 positions agree with TRBD1. The CDR3 covers 16 residues. V shed 6 bases, J shed 10 bases, and the junction held 15 bases outside the gene matches. The V gene's germline CDR1 is MGHDK and CDR2 SYGVNS. The CDR3 reads CASSATYRGSFSPLHF. CDR3 in DNA: TGTGCCAGCAGCGCGACCTACAGGGGCTCGTTCTCACCCCTCCACTTT. The whole variable domain, filled in from reference TRBV25-1 and TRBJ1-6, reads EADIYQTPRYLVIGTGKKITLECSQTMGHDKMYWYQQDPGMELHLIHYSYGVNSTEKGDLSSESTVSRIRTEHFPLTLESARPSHTSQYLCASSATYRGSFSPLHFGNGTRLTVT.